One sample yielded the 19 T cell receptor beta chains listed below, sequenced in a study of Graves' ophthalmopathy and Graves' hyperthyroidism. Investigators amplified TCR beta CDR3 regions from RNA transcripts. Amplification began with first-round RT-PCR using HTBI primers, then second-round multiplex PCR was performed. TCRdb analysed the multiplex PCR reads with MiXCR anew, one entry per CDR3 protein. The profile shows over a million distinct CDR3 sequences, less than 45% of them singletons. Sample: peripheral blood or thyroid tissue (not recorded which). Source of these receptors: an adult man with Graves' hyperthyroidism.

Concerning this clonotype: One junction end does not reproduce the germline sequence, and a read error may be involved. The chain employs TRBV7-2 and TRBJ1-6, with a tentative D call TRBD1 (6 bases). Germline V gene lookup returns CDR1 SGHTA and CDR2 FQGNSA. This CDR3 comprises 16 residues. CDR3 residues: CASSLNRQDYNSPLHF. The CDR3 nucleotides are TGCGCCAGCAGCCTCAACCGACAGGACTATAATTCACCCCTCCACTTT.

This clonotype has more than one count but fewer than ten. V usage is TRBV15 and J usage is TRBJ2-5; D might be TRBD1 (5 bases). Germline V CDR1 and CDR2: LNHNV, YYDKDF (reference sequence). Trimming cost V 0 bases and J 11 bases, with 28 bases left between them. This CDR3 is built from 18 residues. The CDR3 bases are TGTGCCACCAGCAGAGAAGTATCCCTTAGGTGGGGCACAGATACGCAGTACTTC. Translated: CATSREVSLRWGTDTQYF.

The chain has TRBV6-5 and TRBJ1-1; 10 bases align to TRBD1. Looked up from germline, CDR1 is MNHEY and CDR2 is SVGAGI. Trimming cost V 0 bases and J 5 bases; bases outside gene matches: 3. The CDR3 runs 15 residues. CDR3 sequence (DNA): TGTGCCAGCAGTTACTCCGGACAGGGGGGAACTGAAGCTTTCTTT. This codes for CASSYSGQGGTEAFF.

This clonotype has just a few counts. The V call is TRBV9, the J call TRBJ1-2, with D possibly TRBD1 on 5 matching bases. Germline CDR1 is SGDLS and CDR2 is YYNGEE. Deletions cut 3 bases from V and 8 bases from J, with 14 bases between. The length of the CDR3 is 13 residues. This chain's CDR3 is CASSATALGGYTF. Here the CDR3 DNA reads TGTGCCAGCAGCGCGACAGCGTTGGGAGGCTACACCTTC.

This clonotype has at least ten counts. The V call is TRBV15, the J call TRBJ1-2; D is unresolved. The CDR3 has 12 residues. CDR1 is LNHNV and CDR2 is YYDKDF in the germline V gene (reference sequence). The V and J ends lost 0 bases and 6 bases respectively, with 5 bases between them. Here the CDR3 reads CATSRDTDGYTF. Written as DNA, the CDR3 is TGTGCCACCAGCAGAGACACTGATGGCTACACCTTC.

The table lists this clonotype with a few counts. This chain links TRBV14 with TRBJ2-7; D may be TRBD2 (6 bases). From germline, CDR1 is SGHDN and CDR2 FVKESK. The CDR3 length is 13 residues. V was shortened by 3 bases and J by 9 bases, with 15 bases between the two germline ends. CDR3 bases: TGTGCCAGCAGCCAGGGGAGGTTAGACGGGCAGTACTTC. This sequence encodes CASSQGRLDGQYF.

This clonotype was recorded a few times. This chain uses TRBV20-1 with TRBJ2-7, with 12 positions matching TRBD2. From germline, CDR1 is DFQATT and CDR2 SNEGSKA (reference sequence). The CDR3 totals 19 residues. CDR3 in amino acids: CSPRPIPGLAGLGSYEQYF. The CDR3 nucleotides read TGCAGCCCTAGGCCTATTCCGGGACTAGCGGGCCTTGGCTCCTACGAGCAGTACTTC.

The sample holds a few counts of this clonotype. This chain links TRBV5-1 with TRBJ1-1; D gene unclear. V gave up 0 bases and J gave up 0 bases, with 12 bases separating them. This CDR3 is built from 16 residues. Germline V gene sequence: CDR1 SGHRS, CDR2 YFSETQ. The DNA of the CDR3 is TGCGCCAGCAGCTTGGCTGGAAGGGTTTTGAACACTGAAGCTTTCTTT. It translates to CASSLAGRVLNTEAFF. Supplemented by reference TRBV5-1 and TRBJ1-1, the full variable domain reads KAGVTQTPRYLIKTRGQQVTLSCSPISGHRSVSWYQQTPGQGLQFLFEYFSETQRNKGNFPGRFSGRQFSNSRSEMNVSTLELGDSALYLCASSLAGRVLNTEAFFGQGTRLTVV.

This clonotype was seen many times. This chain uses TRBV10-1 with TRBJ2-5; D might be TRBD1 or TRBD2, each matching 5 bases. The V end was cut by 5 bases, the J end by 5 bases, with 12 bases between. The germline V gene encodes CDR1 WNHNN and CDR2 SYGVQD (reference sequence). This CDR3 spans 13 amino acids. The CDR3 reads CASSWDVGETQYF. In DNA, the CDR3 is TGCGCCAGCAGTTGGGACGTCGGGGAGACCCAGTACTTC.

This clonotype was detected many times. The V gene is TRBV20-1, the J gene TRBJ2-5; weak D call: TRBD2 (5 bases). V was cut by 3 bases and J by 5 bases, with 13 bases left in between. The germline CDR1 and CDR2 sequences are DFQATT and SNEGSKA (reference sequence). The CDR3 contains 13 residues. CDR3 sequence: CSARVTGWETQYF. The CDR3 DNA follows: TGCAGTGCTAGGGTCACGGGGTGGGAGACCCAGTACTTC.

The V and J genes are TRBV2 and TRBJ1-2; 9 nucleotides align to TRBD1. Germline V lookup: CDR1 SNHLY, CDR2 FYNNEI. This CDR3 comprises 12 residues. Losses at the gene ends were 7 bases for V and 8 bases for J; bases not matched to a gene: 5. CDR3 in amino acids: CASNRGLGGYTF. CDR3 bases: TGTGCCAGCAACAGGGGGCTAGGAGGCTACACCTTC.

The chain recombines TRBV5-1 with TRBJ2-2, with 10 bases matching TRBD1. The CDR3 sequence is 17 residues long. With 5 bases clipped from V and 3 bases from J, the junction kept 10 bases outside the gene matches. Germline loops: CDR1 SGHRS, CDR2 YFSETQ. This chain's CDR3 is CASSPTGTGAYTGELFF. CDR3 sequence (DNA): TGCGCCAGCAGTCCCACCGGGACAGGGGCCTACACCGGGGAGCTGTTTTTT.

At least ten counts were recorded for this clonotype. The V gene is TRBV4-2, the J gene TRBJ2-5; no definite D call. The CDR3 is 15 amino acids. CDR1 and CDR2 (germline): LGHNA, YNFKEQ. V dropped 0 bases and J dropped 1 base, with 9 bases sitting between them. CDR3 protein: CASSQEARSQETQYF. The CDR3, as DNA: TGTGCCAGCAGCCAAGAGGCCAGGAGCCAAGAGACCCAGTACTTC.

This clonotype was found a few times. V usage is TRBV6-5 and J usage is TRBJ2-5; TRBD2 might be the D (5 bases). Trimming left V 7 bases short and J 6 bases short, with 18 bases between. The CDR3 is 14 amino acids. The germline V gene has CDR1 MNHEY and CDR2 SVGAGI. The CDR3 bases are TGTGCCAGCATCCAAACTAGTGTCAATAAGACCCAGTACTTC. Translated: CASIQTSVNKTQYF.

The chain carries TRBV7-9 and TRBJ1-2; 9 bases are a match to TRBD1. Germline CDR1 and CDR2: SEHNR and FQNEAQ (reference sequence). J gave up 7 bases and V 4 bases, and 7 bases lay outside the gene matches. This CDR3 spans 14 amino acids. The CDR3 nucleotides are TGTGCCAGCAGCTCCGGACAGGGGTCTTTTGGCTACACCTTC. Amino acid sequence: CASSSGQGSFGYTF.

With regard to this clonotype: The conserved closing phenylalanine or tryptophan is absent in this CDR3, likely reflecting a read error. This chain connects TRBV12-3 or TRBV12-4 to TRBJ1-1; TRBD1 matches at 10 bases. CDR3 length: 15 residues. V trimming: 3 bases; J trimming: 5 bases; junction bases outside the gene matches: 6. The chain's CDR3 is CASSFPDRGPTEAFY. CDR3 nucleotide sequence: TGTGCCAGCAGTTTTCCAGACAGGGGGCCAACTGAAGCTTTCTAT.

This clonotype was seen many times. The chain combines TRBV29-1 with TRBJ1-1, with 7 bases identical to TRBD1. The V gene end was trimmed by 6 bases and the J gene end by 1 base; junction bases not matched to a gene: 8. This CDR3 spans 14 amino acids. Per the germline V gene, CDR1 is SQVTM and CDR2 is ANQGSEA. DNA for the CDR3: TGCAGCGTGTCACAGGGGAGGGGGAACACTGAAGCTTTCTTT. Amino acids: CSVSQGRGNTEAFF.

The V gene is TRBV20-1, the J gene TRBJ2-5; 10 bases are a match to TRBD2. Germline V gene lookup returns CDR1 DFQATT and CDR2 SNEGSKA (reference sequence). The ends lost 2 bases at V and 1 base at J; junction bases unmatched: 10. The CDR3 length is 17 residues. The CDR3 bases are TGCAGTGCTAGACCTTCCTATAGCGGGGGGCTCCAAGAGACCCAGTACTTC. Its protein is CSARPSYSGGLQETQYF.

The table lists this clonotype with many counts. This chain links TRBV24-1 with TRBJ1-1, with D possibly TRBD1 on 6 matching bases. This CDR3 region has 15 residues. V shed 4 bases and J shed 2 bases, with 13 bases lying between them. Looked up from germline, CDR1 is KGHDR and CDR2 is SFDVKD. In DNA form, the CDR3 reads TGTGCCACCAGTGACGGGACACGAAAAAACACTGAAGCTTTCTTT. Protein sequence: CATSDGTRKNTEAFF.